This TCR beta chain is drawn from a study of early T cells in non-severe SARS-CoV-2 infection. Turning to the study itself: Unsorted whole blood bulk RNA was sequenced, with unpaired chains.

This clonotype was found a few times. Individual cDNA molecules each received unique molecular identifiers attached to them. One entry per CDR3 protein, called by TCRdb with MiXCR from the 5' RACE reads. The repertoire consists of 49,000 or so distinct CDR3 sequences, with about 6.3% occurring once and the leading ten covering approximately 2.8%. CDR3 length: 17 residues. Between the trimmed V and J ends, which lost 5 bases and 0 bases, there was a span of 17 bases. CDR1 and CDR2 from the germline V gene are KGHSH and LQKENI. The sample was whole blood, taken at baseline. The TCR sequence derives from an adult who was a healthcare worker with PCR-confirmed SARS-CoV-2 infection or an uninfected control (not recorded which). This chain uses TRBV18 with TRBJ1-5; the D gene is possibly TRBD1 (6 bases). The CDR3 region is CASSDDRLRYSNQPQHF. CDR3 bases: TGTGCCAGCTCAGACGACAGGCTACGGTATAGCAATCAGCCCCAGCATTTT.